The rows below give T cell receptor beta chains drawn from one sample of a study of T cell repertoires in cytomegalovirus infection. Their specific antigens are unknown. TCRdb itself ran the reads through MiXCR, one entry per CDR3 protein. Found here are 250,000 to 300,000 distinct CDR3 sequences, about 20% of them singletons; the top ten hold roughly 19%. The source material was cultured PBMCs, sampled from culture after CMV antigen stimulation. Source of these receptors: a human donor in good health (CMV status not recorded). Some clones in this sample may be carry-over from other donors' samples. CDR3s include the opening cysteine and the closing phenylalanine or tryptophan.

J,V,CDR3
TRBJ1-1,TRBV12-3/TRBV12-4,CASTTNRRPNIAEAFF
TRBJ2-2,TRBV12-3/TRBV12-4,CASSPRQVYRELFF
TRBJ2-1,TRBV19,CASSVTSSNEQFF
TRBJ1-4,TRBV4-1,CASSQVGIQGPNEKLFF
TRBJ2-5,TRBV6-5,CASSLRWREKETQYF
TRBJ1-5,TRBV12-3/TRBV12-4,CASTQGDRGNNQPQHF
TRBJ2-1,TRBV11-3,CASSLETSGSYNEQFF
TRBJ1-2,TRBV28,CASRSRQGIENYGYTF
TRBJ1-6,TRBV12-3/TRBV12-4,CASQTDTFTHNSPLHF
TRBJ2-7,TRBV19,CASSYQADYEQYF
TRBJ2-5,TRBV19,CATSGRAGETQYF